These 24 T cell receptor beta chains originate from one sample sequenced in a study of OX40 agonist ivuxolimab in advanced cancers. Only in-frame clones appear in the TCRdb table, and some are missing; sequencing was by immunoSEQ multiplex PCR. The sample has roughly 91,000 clones, around 90% seen once; the top ten hold roughly 0.79%. This material consisted of CD4+ or CD8+ T cells sorted from blood, taken in a trial of the OX40 agonist ivuxolimab. The receptors come from an adult with an advanced solid tumor such as melanoma, head and neck, liver or kidney cancer.

A few counts support this clone. The chain employs TRBV5-6 and TRBJ1-1; D call uncertain. Germline V gives CDR1 SGHDT, CDR2 YYEEEE. Trimming pared 4 bases from V and 0 bases from J, leaving 10 bases between. The CDR3 totals 14 residues. This CDR3 is CASSRRIMNTEAFF. CDR3 DNA sequence: TGTGCCAGCAGCCGCAGAATCATGAACACTGAAGCTTTCTTT.

The chain combines TRBV30 with TRBJ1-1, with D unresolved. Trimming removed 0 bases at V and 5 bases at J, with 19 bases between. Germline-derived CDR1 and CDR2 are GTSNPN and SVGIG (reference sequence). The CDR3 consists of 16 residues. The CDR3 region has the DNA TGTGCCTGGAGTGTCCCACCCCGTGTCAGGCGGACTGAAGCTTTCTTT. Translating it yields CAWSVPPRVRRTEAFF.

Of note for this clone: In the same sample, other DNA sequences code for this CDR3. The chain combines TRBV30 with TRBJ1-5, with D possibly TRBD1 on 6 matching bases. From germline, CDR1 is GTSNPN and CDR2 SVGIG (reference sequence). Trimming cost V 0 bases and J 6 bases, with 9 bases left between them. The CDR3 spans 13 residues. CDR3 sequence: CAWSVQGGQPQHF. CDR3 nucleotides: TGTGCCTGGAGTGTACAGGGAGGTCAGCCCCAGCATTTT.

The chain links TRBV28 to TRBJ1-5; D is unclear. This CDR3 has 14 residues. The germline gives CDR1 MDHEN, CDR2 SYDVKM. Trimming left V 2 bases short and J 6 bases short, with 11 bases between. Here the CDR3 reads CASSLTQSSQPQHF. In DNA form, the CDR3 reads TGTGCCAGCAGTTTAACACAGAGTAGTCAGCCCCAGCATTTT.

The chain's CDR3 is CASSQDLGNGYTF. CDR3 coding DNA: TGCGCCAGCAGCCAAGATTTAGGGAATGGCTACACCTTC. This chain links TRBV4-3 with TRBJ1-2; D gene ambiguous. Trimming shortened V by 0 bases and J by 6 bases, and 8 bases separated the two germline ends. CDR3 length equals 13 residues. From germline, CDR1 is LGHNA and CDR2 YSLEER.

This chain joins TRBV4-1 and TRBJ2-4; D perhaps matches TRBD2 (5 bases). Trimming took 0 bases from V and 10 from J, leaving 13 bases between them. This CDR3 comprises 14 residues. Looked up from germline, CDR1 is MGHRA and CDR2 is YSYEKL. The CDR3: CASSQDSSSGIQYF. CDR3 coding DNA: TGCGCCAGCAGCCAAGACAGTTCCTCGGGAATTCAGTACTTC.

The rearrangement uses TRBV5-1 and TRBJ1-5; perhaps TRBD1 as D (5 bases). The CDR3 has 15 residues. V was pared by 4 bases and J by 3 bases, with 14 bases between. The germline V gene has CDR1 SGHRS and CDR2 YFSETQ. The CDR3 DNA reads as TGCGCCAGCAGCCGGGACCCGAGCGTCAATCAGCCCCAGCATTTT. It yields the protein CASSRDPSVNQPQHF.

The count of this clone is one. The rearrangement links TRBV28 to TRBJ2-6; D gene uncertain. The CDR3 has 13 residues. Germline CDR1 MDHEN, CDR2 SYDVKM. V gave up 2 bases and J gave up 3 bases, with 2 bases separating them. Here the CDR3 reads CASSLGGANVLTF. As DNA, the CDR3 is TGTGCCAGCAGTTTAGGTGGGGCCAACGTCCTGACTTTC.

The chain carries TRBV28 and TRBJ2-1; 8 bases match TRBD1. Germline values: CDR1 MDHEN, CDR2 SYDVKM. V lost 5 bases and J lost 7; bases outside the gene matches: 16. CDR3 length: 17 amino acids. The DNA of the CDR3 is TGTGCCAGCAGTCCCTCCGCCCCCGGGACAGGTTATAATGAGCAGTTCTTC. It translates to CASSPSAPGTGYNEQFF.

The chain is built from TRBV18 and TRBJ1-1; D is unresolved. The length of the CDR3 is 13 residues. The germline V and J ends were trimmed by 5 bases and 1 base, with 8 bases remaining between them. The germline gives CDR1 KGHSH, CDR2 LQKENI. This CDR3 is CASSKGKNTEAFF. In nucleotides, the CDR3 is TGTGCCAGCTCAAAGGGCAAGAACACTGAAGCTTTCTTT.

This rearrangement joins TRBV2 to TRBJ2-2; 9 nucleotides agree with TRBD1. The CDR3 contains 13 residues. After removal of 4 bases from V and 6 bases from J, the junction contained 0 bases not matched to a gene. The germline CDR1 and CDR2 sequences are SNHLY and FYNNEI. Here the CDR3 reads CASSGQGAGELFF. DNA of the CDR3: TGTGCCAGCAGTGGACAGGGGGCCGGGGAGCTGTTTTTT.

This clone is a singleton in its sample. The CDR3 reads CASSAATGTYEQYF. Here the CDR3 DNA reads TGTGCCAGCAGTGCCGCTACAGGGACCTACGAGCAGTACTTC. The chain combines TRBV6-5 with TRBJ2-7, with D tentatively TRBD1 (6 bases). The V end was cut by 5 bases, the J end by 2 bases, with 13 bases between. Germline CDR1 and CDR2: MNHEY and SVGAGI. CDR3 size: 14 residues.

The gene calls are TRBV15 and TRBJ1-1; 11 nucleotides match TRBD1. The CDR3 contains 14 residues. In germline, CDR1 is LNHNV, CDR2 YYDKDF (reference sequence). The junction had 3 bases not matched to a gene; V was cut back by 5 bases and J by 4 bases. CDR3: CATSRDRGATEAFF. The CDR3 nucleotides read TGTGCCACCAGCCGGGACAGGGGGGCCACTGAAGCTTTCTTT.

The gene calls are TRBV7-9 and TRBJ2-5, with 8 bases lining up with TRBD1. The germline V gene has CDR1 SEHNR and CDR2 FQNEAQ (reference sequence). With V trimmed by 5 bases and J by 4 bases, 6 bases remained unmatched. This CDR3 is 14 amino acids long. CDR3 sequence (DNA): TGTGCCAGCAGCGCAGGACAGGGAAGAGAGACCCAGTACTTC. This gives the protein CASSAGQGRETQYF.

The V gene is TRBV30, the J gene TRBJ2-5; 10 bases fit TRBD1. From germline, CDR1 is GTSNPN and CDR2 SVGIG (reference sequence). The CDR3 contains 13 residues. The trim removed 8 bases at V and 3 bases at J, leaving 6 bases unmatched. CDR3 in DNA: TGTGCCATGACGGGACAGGGGAAAGAGACCCAGTACTTC. This codes for CAMTGQGKETQYF.

The chain uses TRBV7-3 and TRBJ1-1; D uncertain. This CDR3 has 13 amino acids. Germline assignment: CDR1 SGHTA and CDR2 FQGTGA. Trimming took off 2 bases at V and 3 bases at J, with 7 bases between the two ends. DNA for the CDR3: TGTGCCAGCAGCTTAGACCGGGACACTGAAGCTTTCTTT. It specifies CASSLDRDTEAFF.

About this clone: A junction end diverges from the germline sequence, so it may reflect a read error. The chain employs TRBV6-5 and TRBJ1-1, with D possibly being TRBD1 (5 bases). Germline-derived CDR1 and CDR2 are MNHEY and SVGAGI. CDR3 length: 14 amino acids. The CDR3 bases are TGTGCCATCAGTACGATCCAGGGTAGCGATGAAGCTTTCTTT. Its protein product is CAISTIQGSDEAFF.

CDR3 region: CASSPGFSGNTIYF. The CDR3 nucleotides are TGTGCCAGCAGTCCGGGATTCTCTGGAAACACCATATATTTT. J is TRBJ1-3 and V is TRBV6-6; unclear D gene. The CDR3 is 14 amino acids. Germline V gene sequence: CDR1 MNHNY, CDR2 SVGAGI (reference sequence). With 5 bases removed from V and 0 bases from J, the gap between germline ends came to 8 bases.

This chain uses TRBV19 with TRBJ1-5, with D maybe TRBD1 (5 bases). CDR1 and CDR2 (germline): LNHDA, SQIVND (reference sequence). This CDR3 has 13 residues. V was shortened by 5 bases and J by 7 bases, with 12 bases between the two germline ends. CDR3 loop: CASSLEGEQPQHF. Here the CDR3 DNA reads TGTGCCAGTAGTCTCGAAGGGGAACAGCCCCAGCATTTT.

J is TRBJ2-2 and V is TRBV7-2; the D is unclear. Trimming removed 2 bases at V and 0 bases at J, with 10 bases between. This CDR3 is built from 16 residues. CDR1 SGHTA and CDR2 FQGNSA come from the germline V gene. The CDR3 DNA is TGTGCCAGCAGCTTAATGGGCAGGACGAACACCGGGGAGCTGTTTTTT. This codes for CASSLMGRTNTGELFF. Variable domain in full (rest from reference TRBV7-2 and TRBJ2-2): GAGVSQSPSNKVTEKGKDVELRCDPISGHTALYWYRQSLGQGLEFLIYFQGNSAPDKSGLPSDRFSAERTGGSVSTLTIQRTQQEDSAVYLCASSLMGRTNTGELFFGEGSRLTVL.

The table lists this clone with a count of one. The V and J genes are TRBV30 and TRBJ2-7, with 11 nucleotides matching TRBD1. The CDR3 extends over 14 amino acids. Germline CDR1 GTSNPN, CDR2 SVGIG (reference sequence). V was pared by 4 bases and J by 3 bases, with 5 bases of the junction left unmatched. CDR3 DNA sequence: TGTGCCTGGAACCGGGGACAGGGGGGCTACGAGCAGTACTTC. This codes for CAWNRGQGGYEQYF.

The chain uses TRBV19 and TRBJ1-1, with D possibly being TRBD1 (5 bases). This CDR3 is built from 17 residues. Germline-derived CDR1 and CDR2 are LNHDA and SQIVND (reference sequence). Trimming shortened V by 1 base and J by 0 bases, and 15 bases separated the two germline ends. The CDR3 DNA reads TGTGCCAGTAGTATAGGGGGGAGTATTAACATGAACACTGAAGCTTTCTTT. It translates to CASSIGGSINMNTEAFF.

This clone has just a few counts. This specimen includes other DNA sequences encoding the same CDR3. This chain joins TRBV13 and TRBJ2-3, with D perhaps TRBD1 (6 bases). This CDR3 contains 13 residues. From germline, CDR1 is PRHDT and CDR2 FYEKMQ (reference sequence). Trimming took off 5 bases at V and 3 bases at J, with 9 bases between the two ends. CDR3 in DNA: TGTGCCAGCAGCCCTCAGGGGACAGATACGCAGTATTTT. It codes for CASSPQGTDTQYF. Full variable domain (missing parts from reference TRBV13 and TRBJ2-3): AAGVIQSPRHLIKEKRETATLKCYPIPRHDTVYWYQQGPGQDPQFLISFYEKMQSDKGSIPDRFSAQQFSDYHSELNMSSLELGDSALYFCASSPQGTDTQYFGPGTRLTVL.

As regards this clone: One junction end does not reproduce the germline sequence, and a read error may be involved. V is TRBV7-9 and J is TRBJ2-3; 10 bases align to TRBD1. Per germline, CDR1 SEHNR and CDR2 FQNEAQ (reference sequence). This CDR3 spans 16 amino acids. The CDR3 nucleotides are TGTGCCAGCAGCTTAGCCCAGACAGGGGGCACGGATACGCAGTATTTT. This gives the protein CASSLAQTGGTDTQYF.